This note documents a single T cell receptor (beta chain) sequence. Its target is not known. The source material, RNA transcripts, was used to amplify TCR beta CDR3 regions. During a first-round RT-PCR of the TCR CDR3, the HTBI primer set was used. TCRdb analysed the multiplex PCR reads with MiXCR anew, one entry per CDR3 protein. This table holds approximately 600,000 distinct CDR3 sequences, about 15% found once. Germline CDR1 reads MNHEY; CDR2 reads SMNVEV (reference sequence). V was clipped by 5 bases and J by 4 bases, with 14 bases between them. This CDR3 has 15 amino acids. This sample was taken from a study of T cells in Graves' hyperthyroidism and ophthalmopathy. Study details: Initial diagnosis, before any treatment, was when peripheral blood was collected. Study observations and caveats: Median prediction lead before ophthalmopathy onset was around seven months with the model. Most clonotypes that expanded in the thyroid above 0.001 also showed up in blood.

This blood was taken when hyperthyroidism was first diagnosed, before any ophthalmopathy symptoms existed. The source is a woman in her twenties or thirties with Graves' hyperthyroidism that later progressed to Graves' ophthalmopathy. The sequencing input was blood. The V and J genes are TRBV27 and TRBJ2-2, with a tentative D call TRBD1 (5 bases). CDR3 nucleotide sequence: TGTGCCAGCAGTCCCCAGGGATGGCCCACCGGGGAGCTGTTTTTT. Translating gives CASSPQGWPTGELFF.